The subject of this entry is one T cell receptor (beta chain). Antigen specificity is unknown. This entry belongs to a study of cytomegalovirus exposure and HLA in healthy donors. Study observations and caveats: Near-uniform donor sequencing depth was presumed by presence/absence analyses.

The PCR used 60 Vbeta and 13 Jbeta primers. Some clones are missing from TCRdb's copy, which holds only in-frame ones; the method was immunoSEQ multiplex PCR. The sample includes 150,000 or so clones, 84% of them seen just once. Germline V gives CDR1 SGHVS, CDR2 FNYEAQ. This CDR3 is built from 19 residues. Trimming pared 7 bases from V and 0 bases from J, leaving 22 bases between. J is TRBJ2-6 and V is TRBV7-6, with D tentatively TRBD1 (5 bases). This sequence originates from a boy aged 2 to 10 in good health and CMV-seronegative. Sample: PBMCs. Here the CDR3 reads CASNPSTRVFSSGANVLTF. The CDR3 nucleotides are TGTGCCAGCAACCCCTCAACCAGGGTTTTCAGCTCTGGGGCCAACGTCCTGACTTTC. The variable domain in full, completed from reference TRBV7-6 and TRBJ2-6, reads GAGVSQSPRYKVTKRGQDVALRCDPISGHVSLYWYRQALGQGPEFLTYFNYEAQQDKSGLPNDRFSAERPEGSISTLTIQRTEQRDSAMYRCASNPSTRVFSSGANVLTFGAGSRLTVL.